The table lists the clone carrying this T cell receptor (beta chain) with a few counts. Its specificity is not known. The data are from a study of T-cell memory formation after mild COVID-19. The authors produced TCR alpha and TCR beta cDNA libraries with sample barcodes and UMIs by 5'RACE using constant-segment primers. TCRdb reprocessed the 5' RACE reads with MiXCR, giving one entry per CDR3 protein. The sample contains about 470,000 distinct CDR3 sequences, about 20% of which appear only once. Study-wide findings and caveats: Some clones that responded were present in memory (sampled pre-infection), which suggests cross-reactive memory joined. Clones contracting day 15 to 85 were balanced CD4/CD8; later expanders leaned CD4+. The SARS-CoV-2 specificity of second-wave clones reaching peak at day 37 remained unverified.

The CDR3 runs to 13 residues. Germline CDR1 is SSHAT and CDR2 is FNYEAQ (reference sequence). Deletions cut 4 bases from V and 6 bases from J, with 12 bases between. The clonotype originates from an adult woman who had mild COVID-19 (a few samples of this study predate the infection). Cell type and time point are not known. The V call is TRBV7-7, the J call TRBJ1-1; D gene ambiguous. The sequenced material came from PBMCs or a T cell subset sorted from them (not recorded which). The DNA for the CDR3 is TGTGCCAGCAGCTCCCGTCCGGGCGCTGAAGCTTTCTTT. Translated, it gives CASSSRPGAEAFF.